The clone carrying this TCR beta chain turned up a few times. Since a far larger clone is one base different, this is likely a read error. The same CDR3 is also encoded by other DNA sequences in this sample. Those who donated were healthy bone marrow donors. These data originate in a study of cytomegalovirus exposure and HLA in healthy donors. The J segment lost 6 bases and the V segment lost 3 bases, leaving 7 bases of the junction unmatched. The CDR3 runs 16 residues. Germline lookup yields CDR1 MGHRA and CDR2 YSYEKL. Primers: 60 Vbeta forward and 13 Jbeta reverse. Only in-frame clones appear in the TCRdb table, and some are missing; sequencing was by immunoSEQ multiplex PCR. The data show over 120,000 clones, 65% to 85% seen once.

Material for sequencing was PBMCs. The TCR sequence derives from a young man in good health and CMV-seronegative. The chain links TRBV4-1 to TRBJ2-7; 14 nucleotides line up with TRBD2. The CDR3 DNA is TGCGCCAGCAGCCATATTATCGGGACTAGCGGGAGCGAGCAGTACTTC. Protein product: CASSHIIGTSGSEQYF.